This TCR beta chain was captured by sequencing in a study of identical twins. Study-wide findings and caveats: For cord blood, abundant beta clonotypes had fewer insertions, unlike memory repertoires, which showed none.

One entry per CDR3 protein, called by TCRdb with MiXCR from the 5' RACE reads. This repertoire shows around 680,000 distinct CDR3 sequences, 8.5% to 9% found once; its top ten account for around 0.95%. There are a few counts of this clonotype. Its antigen remains unidentified. V lost 2 bases and J lost 3, with 12 bases in between. CDR3 size: 15 residues. Per the germline V gene, CDR1 is SGHDN and CDR2 is FVKESK. The data were also submitted as part of a second study, on yellow fever vaccine responses in identical twins.

The source of this sequence is a woman between 18 and 29 years old in good health. Sequenced material: PBMCs. The chain employs TRBV14 and TRBJ2-3, with D perhaps being TRBD1 or TRBD2 (5 bases each). CDR3 bases: TGTGCCAGCAGCCAACCCGGGAAGGGGACAGATACGCAGTATTTT. This gives the protein CASSQPGKGTDTQYF.